This T cell receptor beta chain comes out of a study of CD8 T cells in ankylosing spondylitis. In its sample, this clonotype was seen a few times. The antigen is not known. Making the TCR beta libraries involved quantitative 5'-RACE with molecular barcodes. TCRdb reprocessed the 5' RACE reads with MiXCR, giving one entry per CDR3 protein. This table has hundreds of thousands of distinct CDR3 sequences, around 11% appearing once. This CDR3 region has 13 residues. J was trimmed by 8 bases and V by 5 bases; bases with no gene match: 8. Germline V gene lookup returns CDR1 SEHNR and CDR2 FQNEAQ (reference sequence). Notes on the study in general: Seemingly distinctive of ankylosing spondylitis blood was a TCR beta motif formed by eight highly homologous variants. Clones linked to the disease showed a CD8+ phenotype. They occurred at relatively low frequencies in peripheral blood. Reports say disease-linked clones showed up significantly more in matched ankylosing spondylitis synovial fluid.

What was sequenced was blood, either unsorted or a sorted T cell fraction (not recorded which). The receptor was isolated from a male donor with ankylosing spondylitis. The chain uses TRBV7-9 and TRBJ1-2; TRBD1 matches at 7 bases. The CDR3 DNA sequence: TGTGCCAGCAGCAATAGGGACAGCCAGGGCTACACCTTC. Protein sequence: CASSNRDSQGYTF.